These 11 T cell receptor beta chains were all obtained from the same sample, sequenced in a study of T-cell memory formation after mild COVID-19. Using its own MiXCR run on the 5' RACE reads, TCRdb lists one record per CDR3 protein. The sample includes about 110,000 distinct CDR3 sequences, about an eighth of them seen just once. Sequenced sample: PBMCs or a T cell subset sorted from them (not recorded which). Receptor source: an adult woman who had mild COVID-19 (a few samples of this study predate the infection). Cell type and time point are not known.

CDR3 residues: CASSVGSTEAFF. Here the CDR3 DNA reads TGTGCCAGCAGCGTGGGGTCGACTGAAGCTTTCTTT. V and J are TRBV7-9 and TRBJ1-1; no firm D call. Trimming stripped 5 bases from V and 5 bases from J, with 9 bases between. CDR3 length equals 12 residues. Germline CDR1 and CDR2: SEHNR and FQNEAQ (reference sequence). Full variable domain (rest looked up from reference TRBV7-9 and TRBJ1-1): DTGVSQNPRHKITKRGQNVTFRCDPISEHNRLYWYRQTLGQGPEFLTYFQNEAQLEKSRLLSDRFSAERPKGSFSTLEIQRTEQGDSAMYLCASSVGSTEAFFGQGTRLTVV.

This clonotype was seen more than once but under ten times. The chain joins TRBV7-9 to TRBJ2-1; 7 positions match TRBD1. J was trimmed by 3 bases and V by 5 bases; bases with no gene match: 7. Per germline, CDR1 SEHNR and CDR2 FQNEAQ (reference sequence). The CDR3 loop spans 15 amino acids. The CDR3 DNA is TGTGCCAGCAGCCAACCGGGACAGCACTACAATGAGCAGTTCTTC. It translates to CASSQPGQHYNEQFF. Filled out from reference TRBV7-9 and TRBJ2-1, the complete variable domain reads DTGVSQNPRHKITKRGQNVTFRCDPISEHNRLYWYRQTLGQGPEFLTYFQNEAQLEKSRLLSDRFSAERPKGSFSTLEIQRTEQGDSAMYLCASSQPGQHYNEQFFGPGTRLTVL.

This clonotype was counted at least ten times. This chain links TRBV7-9 with TRBJ2-7; D gene ambiguous. Germline CDR1 is SEHNR and CDR2 is FQNEAQ (reference sequence). V was pared by 4 bases and J by 1 base, with 11 bases between. This CDR3 has 14 residues. CDR3 residues: CASSSTGSSYEQYF. The CDR3 DNA reads as TGTGCCAGCAGCTCTACGGGTTCTTCCTACGAGCAGTACTTC.

J is TRBJ2-1 and V is TRBV20-1; 11 bases match TRBD2. V dropped 6 bases and J dropped 2; count of bases not matched to a gene: 6. The CDR3 spans 15 residues. CDR1 is DFQATT, CDR2 SNEGSKA, per germline (reference sequence). CDR3 bases: TGCAGTGCGTATCCACTAGCGGGGGCCTACAATGAGCAGTTCTTC. Encoded protein: CSAYPLAGAYNEQFF.

The sample holds many counts of this clonotype. The rearrangement links TRBV27 to TRBJ2-3; D not certain. This CDR3 has 14 amino acids. The V end lost 7 bases, the J end lost 1 base, and 12 bases lay between the germline ends. CDR1 and CDR2 (germline): MNHEY, SMNVEV (reference sequence). The CDR3 sequence is CASKASGGTDTQYF. The CDR3 nucleotides are TGTGCCAGCAAGGCGTCAGGAGGCACAGATACGCAGTATTTT.

As to this clonotype: One end of the junction is discordant with germline, which a read error may explain. This chain uses TRBV25-1 with TRBJ2-7, with TRBD1 matching 8 bases. The germline V gene encodes CDR1 MGHDK and CDR2 SYGVNS. The CDR3 is made up of 14 amino acids. The CDR3, as DNA: TGTGCCACCAGTCAGGGGGCCTTATCCTACGAGCAGTACTTC. Translated, it gives CATSQGALSYEQYF.

There are a few counts of this clonotype. This chain joins TRBV5-6 and TRBJ2-1; D call uncertain. The V end lost 0 bases, the J end lost 6 bases, and 4 bases lay between the germline ends. Germline lookup yields CDR1 SGHDT and CDR2 YYEEEE. This CDR3 is 12 amino acids long. This CDR3 reads CASSLARNEQFF. As DNA, the CDR3 is TGTGCCAGCAGCTTGGCTCGCAATGAGCAGTTCTTC.

The DNA of the CDR3 is TGCGCCAGCAGCTTGGCCTTGGTAGTAGCGGCTACCACAGATACGCAGTATTTT. The encoded protein is CASSLALVVAATTDTQYF. The rearrangement links TRBV5-1 to TRBJ2-3, with D perhaps matching TRBD2 (6 bases). This CDR3 contains 18 residues. V dropped 0 bases and J dropped 2 bases, with 19 bases sitting between them. CDR1 and CDR2 from the germline V gene are SGHRS and YFSETQ.

V usage is TRBV7-9 and J usage is TRBJ2-2; D not certain. Trimming took 8 bases from V and 1 from J, leaving 11 bases between them. Germline V CDR1 and CDR2: SEHNR, FQNEAQ (reference sequence). This CDR3 region has 14 residues. The CDR3 region is CASHFGQNTGELFF. The DNA for the CDR3 is TGTGCCAGCCACTTTGGGCAGAACACCGGGGAGCTGTTTTTT.

The rearrangement links TRBV25-1 to TRBJ2-7; possibly TRBD1 for D (6 bases). This CDR3 spans 12 amino acids. V lost 4 bases to trimming and J lost 7 bases, with 11 bases between them. Looked up from germline, CDR1 is MGHDK and CDR2 is SYGVNS. DNA for the CDR3: TGTGCCAGCAGTGGCCGAACAGGGGAGCAGTACTTC. Amino acids: CASSGRTGEQYF.

J is TRBJ2-2 and V is TRBV24-1; maybe TRBD2 (5 bases). There are 16 residues in the CDR3. The V gene lost 2 bases and the J gene lost 3 bases, with 12 bases spanning the gap. Germline CDR1 KGHDR, CDR2 SFDVKD. CDR3 region: CATSDSRRIDTGELFF. DNA for the CDR3: TGTGCCACCAGTGATTCCAGGAGGATCGACACCGGGGAGCTGTTTTTT.